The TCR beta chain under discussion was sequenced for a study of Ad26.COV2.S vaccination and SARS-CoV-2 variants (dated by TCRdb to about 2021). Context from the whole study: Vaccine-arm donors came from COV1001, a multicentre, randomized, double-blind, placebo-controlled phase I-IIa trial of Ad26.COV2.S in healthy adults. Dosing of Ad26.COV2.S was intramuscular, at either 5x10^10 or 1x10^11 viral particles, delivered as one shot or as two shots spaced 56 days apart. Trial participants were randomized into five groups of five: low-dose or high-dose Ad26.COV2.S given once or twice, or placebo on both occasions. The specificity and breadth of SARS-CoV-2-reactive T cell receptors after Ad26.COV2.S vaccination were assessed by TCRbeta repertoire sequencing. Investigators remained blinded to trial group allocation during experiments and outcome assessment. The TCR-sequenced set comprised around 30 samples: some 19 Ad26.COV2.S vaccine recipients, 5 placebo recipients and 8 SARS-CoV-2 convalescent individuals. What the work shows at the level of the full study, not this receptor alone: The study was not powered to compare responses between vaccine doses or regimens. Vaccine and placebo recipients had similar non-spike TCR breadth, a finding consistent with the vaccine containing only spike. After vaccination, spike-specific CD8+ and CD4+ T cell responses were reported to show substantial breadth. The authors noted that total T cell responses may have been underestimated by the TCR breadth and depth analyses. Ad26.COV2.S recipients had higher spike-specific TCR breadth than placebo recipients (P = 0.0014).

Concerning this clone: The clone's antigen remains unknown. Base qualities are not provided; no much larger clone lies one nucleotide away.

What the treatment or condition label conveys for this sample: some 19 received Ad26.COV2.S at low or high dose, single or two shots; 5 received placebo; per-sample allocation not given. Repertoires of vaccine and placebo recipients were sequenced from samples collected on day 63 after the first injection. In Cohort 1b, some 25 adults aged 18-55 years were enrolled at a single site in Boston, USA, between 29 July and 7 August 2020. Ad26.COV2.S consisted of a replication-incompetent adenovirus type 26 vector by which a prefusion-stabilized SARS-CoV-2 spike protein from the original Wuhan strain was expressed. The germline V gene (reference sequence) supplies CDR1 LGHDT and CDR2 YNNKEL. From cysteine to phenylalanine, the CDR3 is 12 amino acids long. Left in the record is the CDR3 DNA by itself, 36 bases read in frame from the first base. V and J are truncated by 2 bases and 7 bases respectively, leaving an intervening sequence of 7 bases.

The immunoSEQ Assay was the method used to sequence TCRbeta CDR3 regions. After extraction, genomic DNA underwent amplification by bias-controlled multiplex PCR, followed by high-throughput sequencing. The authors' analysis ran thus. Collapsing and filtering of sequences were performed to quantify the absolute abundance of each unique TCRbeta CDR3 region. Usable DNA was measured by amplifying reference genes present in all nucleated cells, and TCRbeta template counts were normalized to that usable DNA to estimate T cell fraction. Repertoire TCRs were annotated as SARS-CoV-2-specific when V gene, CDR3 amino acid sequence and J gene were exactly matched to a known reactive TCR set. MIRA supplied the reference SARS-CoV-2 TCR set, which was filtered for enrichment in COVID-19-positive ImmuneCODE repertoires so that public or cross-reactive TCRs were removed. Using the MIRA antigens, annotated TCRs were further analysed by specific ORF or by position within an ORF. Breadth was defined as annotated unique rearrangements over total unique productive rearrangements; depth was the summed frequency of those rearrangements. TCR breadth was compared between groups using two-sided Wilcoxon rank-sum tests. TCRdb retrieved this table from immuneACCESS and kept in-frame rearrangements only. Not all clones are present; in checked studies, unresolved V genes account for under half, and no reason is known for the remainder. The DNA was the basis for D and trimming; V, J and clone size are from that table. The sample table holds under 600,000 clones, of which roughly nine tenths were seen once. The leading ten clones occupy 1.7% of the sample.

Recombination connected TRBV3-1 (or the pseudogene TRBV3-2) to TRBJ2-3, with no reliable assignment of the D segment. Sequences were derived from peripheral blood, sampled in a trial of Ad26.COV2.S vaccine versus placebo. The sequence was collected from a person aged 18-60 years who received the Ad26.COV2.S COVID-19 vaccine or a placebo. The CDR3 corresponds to CASSQHVYTQYF. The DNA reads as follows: TGTGCCAGCAGCCAACACGTTTATACGCAGTATTTT.